This T cell receptor beta chain comes out of a study of response to subunit inactivated influenza vaccine. This clonotype was seen a handful of times. The germline V and J ends were trimmed by 6 bases and 1 base, with 11 bases remaining between them. The CDR3 extends over 14 amino acids. MiXCR, run by TCRdb on the RT-PCR reads, gives a single entry per CDR3 protein. The sample contains hundreds of thousands of distinct CDR3 sequences, roughly 12% of which appear only once. This sample was shared with a second study, whose subject was T cells expressing NK-cell markers. That source reports: What made the TCR beta cDNA was 5'RACE template switching with UMIs. Obtained from sorted CD3+CD56+NKG2C+, CD3+CD56+NKG2C- and CD3+CD56-NKG2C+ T cells were the TCR beta repertoires. An anti-gamma-delta TCR antibody was added in several experiments. It restricted sorting to alpha-beta TCR-expressing T cells. Certain NKG2C+ T cell clones were expanded, and their HCMV specificity remained unclear.

Sequences were derived from PBMCs from blood, sampled on the day of vaccination. The source is a man in his forties or fifties who received an inactivated influenza vaccine. V and J are TRBV12-3 or TRBV12-4 and TRBJ2-3, with a possible D match to TRBD2 (5 bases). CDR3 sequence: CASSNTRGTDTQYF. In DNA form, the CDR3 reads TGTGCCAGCAGCAATACTAGGGGCACAGATACGCAGTATTTT.